The entry that follows covers one T cell receptor beta chain sequence. Antigen: not known. The data derive from a study of OX40 agonist ivuxolimab in advanced cancers. TCRdb's table, derived via immunoSEQ multiplex PCR, lists solely in-frame clones and lacks some. The sample records some 80,000 clones, around nine tenths being singletons. Study-level points and caveats: Partly responding patients at 0.1-3.0 mg/kg showed some of the smallest clonal expansion. Determination of antigen specificity was not performed for the expanded peripheral T cells. At doses 0.1 to 3.0 mg/kg, CD4+ and CD8+ clones expanded.

The CDR3 spans 15 residues. Trimming stripped 7 bases from V and 10 bases from J, with 23 bases between. Per the germline V gene, CDR1 is MNHEY and CDR2 is SVGAGI. The sequences come from CD4+ or CD8+ T cells sorted from blood, collected in a trial of the OX40 agonist ivuxolimab. The chain carries TRBV6-5 and TRBJ1-3; no firm D call. This clonotype was obtained from an adult with an advanced solid tumor such as melanoma, head and neck, liver or kidney cancer. CDR3 coding DNA: TGTGCCAGCAAGACTGGTGCGGGAAGTCAGCGGACCATATATTTT. The encoded protein is CASKTGAGSQRTIYF.